The T cell receptor (beta chain) under discussion was sequenced for a study of T-cell memory formation after mild COVID-19. Overall study: Among the donors, TCR clusters were largely specific to each donor. Regarding the study as a whole: Later expanders leaned CD4+, whereas day 15 to 85 contracting clones were balanced CD4/CD8. Pre-infection memory already had some responding clones, implying cross-reactive memory joined. Clones that contracted clustered mainly in CM and EM if CD4+ and in EMRA if CD8+.

This clonotype showed up just a few times. The antigen remains undetermined. Using its own MiXCR run on the 5' RACE reads, TCRdb lists one record per CDR3 protein. The data hold some 190,000 distinct CDR3 sequences, with 18% observed a single time. This receptor was taken from an adult woman who had mild COVID-19 (a few samples of this study predate the infection). Cell type and time point are not known. Sequences were obtained from PBMCs or a T cell subset sorted from them (not recorded which).

The CDR3 loop reads CASSLLRVGDTGELFF. The CDR3 DNA sequence: TGCGCCAGCAGCTTGCTAAGGGTGGGCGACACCGGGGAGCTGTTTTTT. V is TRBV5-1 and J is TRBJ2-2; D is ambiguous. Germline V gene lookup returns CDR1 SGHRS and CDR2 YFSETQ. The CDR3 runs 16 residues. With 1 base removed from V and 3 bases from J, the gap between germline ends came to 13 bases.